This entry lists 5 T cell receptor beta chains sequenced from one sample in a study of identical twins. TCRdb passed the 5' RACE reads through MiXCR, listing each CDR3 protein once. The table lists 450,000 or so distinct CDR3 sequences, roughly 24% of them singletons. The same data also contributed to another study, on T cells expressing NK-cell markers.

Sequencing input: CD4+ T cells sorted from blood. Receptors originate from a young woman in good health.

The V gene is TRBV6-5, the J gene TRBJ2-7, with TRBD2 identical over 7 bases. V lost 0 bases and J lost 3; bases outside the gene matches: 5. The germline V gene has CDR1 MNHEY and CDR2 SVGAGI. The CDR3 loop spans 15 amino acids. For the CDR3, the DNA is TGTGCCAGCAGTTACTCGGCCCCGGGGGGCTACGAGCAGTACTTC. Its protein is CASSYSAPGGYEQYF.

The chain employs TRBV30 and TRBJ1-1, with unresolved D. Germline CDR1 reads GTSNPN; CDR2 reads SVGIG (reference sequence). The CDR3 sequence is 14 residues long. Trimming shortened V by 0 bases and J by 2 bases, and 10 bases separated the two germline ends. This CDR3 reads CAWSVPPGNTEAFF. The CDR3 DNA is TGTGCCTGGAGTGTGCCCCCGGGAAACACTGAAGCTTTCTTT.

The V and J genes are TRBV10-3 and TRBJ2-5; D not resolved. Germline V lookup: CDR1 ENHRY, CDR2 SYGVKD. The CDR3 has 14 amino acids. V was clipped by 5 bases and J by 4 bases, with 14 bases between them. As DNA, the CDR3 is TGTGCCATCAGTCATGGACGTAAAAGAGAGACCCAGTACTTC. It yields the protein CAISHGRKRETQYF.

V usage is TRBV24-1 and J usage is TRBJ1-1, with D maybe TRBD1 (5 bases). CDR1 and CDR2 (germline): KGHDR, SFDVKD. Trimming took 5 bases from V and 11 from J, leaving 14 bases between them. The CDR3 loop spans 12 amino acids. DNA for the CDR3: TGTGCCACCAGTGGAGCAGGTCCAGGGGCTTTCTTT. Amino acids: CATSGAGPGAFF.

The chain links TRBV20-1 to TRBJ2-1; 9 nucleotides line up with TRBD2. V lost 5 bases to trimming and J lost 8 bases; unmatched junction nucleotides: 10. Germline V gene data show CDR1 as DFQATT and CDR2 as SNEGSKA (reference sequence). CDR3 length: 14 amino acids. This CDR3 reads CSADRLAASHEQFF. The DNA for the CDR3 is TGCAGTGCTGACCGACTAGCGGCATCCCATGAGCAGTTCTTC.